Below are 28 T cell receptor beta chains sequenced from a single sample in a study of PD-1 blockade in classical Hodgkin lymphoma (dated by TCRdb to about 2020). The time point label for this specimen denotes: cycle 2 day 1 (C2D1) of nivolumab. Relapse after autologous stem cell transplantation had occurred in all trial patients, and cohorts A, B and C were distinguished by prior brentuximab vedotin exposure. Library preparation was by the immunoSEQ multiplex PCR assay. What TCRdb holds here is the immuneACCESS table cut down to in-frame rearrangements. Part of the clones is not present; checked against another copy, under half of the missing clones reflect an unresolved V gene, and the others are unexplained. This sample holds about 29,000 clones; about 78% were observed only once. 30% to 45% of the sample is held by the ten biggest clonotypes. The starting material was peripheral blood mononuclear cells (PBMCs), obtained before the second cycle of nivolumab. Source of these receptors: a human donor with classical Hodgkin lymphoma.

The chain joins TRBV4-3 to TRBJ1-5; 9 nucleotides agree with TRBD1. V was pared by 0 bases and J by 7 bases, with 4 bases of the junction left unmatched. In germline, CDR1 is LGHNA, CDR2 YSLEER. CDR3 length: 15 residues. CDR3 DNA: TGCGCCAGCAGCCAAGAGGAGACAGGGGGACAGCCCCAGCATTTT. It specifies CASSQEETGGQPQHF.

The CDR3 DNA sequence: TGTGCCAGCAGCCAAGTCTTCGGGACAGATACGCAGTATTTT. Protein: CASSQVFGTDTQYF. The chain carries TRBV14 and TRBJ2-3, with D uncertain. Germline lookup yields CDR1 SGHDN and CDR2 FVKESK. V was pared by 1 base and J by 3 bases, with 8 bases between. The CDR3 is 14 residues long.

V is TRBV7-2 and J is TRBJ2-1; TRBD2 matches at 12 bases. The CDR3 totals 16 residues. Germline lookup yields CDR1 SGHTA and CDR2 FQGNSA. V trimming: 3 bases; J trimming: 10 bases; junction bases outside the gene matches: 10. The CDR3 DNA follows: TGTGCCAGCAGCTTCGGACTAGCGGGGAGGAGGGAGGAGCAGTTCTTC. Its protein is CASSFGLAGRREEQFF. Variable domain in full (rest from reference TRBV7-2 and TRBJ2-1): GAGVSQSPSNKVTEKGKDVELRCDPISGHTALYWYRQSLGQGLEFLIYFQGNSAPDKSGLPSDRFSAERTGGSVSTLTIQRTQQEDSAVYLCASSFGLAGRREEQFFGPGTRLTVL.

The chain employs TRBV15 and TRBJ2-7; D is possibly TRBD2 (6 bases). The germline V gene has CDR1 LNHNV and CDR2 YYDKDF (reference sequence). V lost 0 bases and J lost 3, with 15 bases in between. This CDR3 contains 16 residues. The CDR3 reads CATSRDLGTGDYEQYF. CDR3 DNA: TGTGCCACCAGCAGAGATCTGGGGACGGGGGACTACGAGCAGTACTTC. The full variable domain, with the rest looked up from reference TRBV15 and TRBJ2-7, is DAMVIQNPRYQVTQFGKPVTLSCSQTLNHNVMYWYQQKSSQAPKLLFHYYDKDFNNEADTPDNFQSRRPNTSFCFLDIRSPGLGDTAMYLCATSRDLGTGDYEQYFGPGTRLTVT.

This clone was detected a few times. The chain has TRBV18 and TRBJ2-2; D may be TRBD1 (5 bases). The V and J ends lost 6 bases and 6 bases respectively, with 17 bases between them. CDR1 and CDR2 (germline): KGHSH, LQKENI. This CDR3 contains 15 residues. The CDR3 sequence is CASSPPGKVAGELFF. The DNA of the CDR3 is TGTGCCAGCTCCCCCCCAGGGAAAGTTGCCGGGGAGCTGTTTTTT. The whole variable domain, filled in from reference TRBV18 and TRBJ2-2, reads NAGVMQNPRHLVRRRGQEARLRCSPMKGHSHVYWYRQLPEEGLKFMVYLQKENIIDESGMPKERFSAEFPKEGPSILRIQQVVRGDSAAYFCASSPPGKVAGELFFGEGSRLTVL.

V usage is TRBV4-3 and J usage is TRBJ1-2; no clear D. V lost 0 bases to trimming and J lost 4 bases, with 12 bases between them. Germline assignment: CDR1 LGHNA and CDR2 YSLEER. The CDR3 length is 15 residues. CDR3 region: CASSQEKVGSYGYTF. The CDR3 DNA sequence: TGCGCCAGCAGCCAAGAAAAGGTTGGGAGCTATGGCTACACCTTC.

By frequency in the sample, this clone is medium-sized. The V and J genes are TRBV7-3 and TRBJ2-2, with D perhaps matching TRBD1 or TRBD2 (5 bases each). The length of the CDR3 is 17 residues. Germline V CDR1 and CDR2: SGHTA, FQGTGA. V was cut by 1 base and J by 4 bases, with 16 bases left in between. CDR3 loop: CASSLNSKGPSTGELFF. The DNA of the CDR3 is TGTGCCAGCAGCTTAAACTCTAAGGGACCGAGCACCGGGGAGCTGTTTTTT.

The gene calls are TRBV6-5 and TRBJ2-3; D is unresolved. V was trimmed by 0 bases and J by 0 bases, leaving 7 bases between them. Germline V gene sequence: CDR1 MNHEY, CDR2 SVGAGI. CDR3 length: 15 amino acids. Here the CDR3 DNA reads TGTGCCAGCAGTTACTCTTTAGTAAGCACAGATACGCAGTATTTT. Translation gives CASSYSLVSTDTQYF.

The V call is TRBV4-3, the J call TRBJ2-5; no definite D call. The CDR3 consists of 14 residues. V lost 0 bases to trimming and J lost 2 bases, with 7 bases between them. The germline gives CDR1 LGHNA, CDR2 YSLEER. The CDR3, as DNA: TGCGCCAGCAGCCAAGATACCCAGCAAGAGACCCAGTACTTC. It is translated as CASSQDTQQETQYF.

As for this clone: The identical CDR3 is also encoded by other nucleotide sequences in the sample. The chain links TRBV9 to TRBJ2-5; TRBD2 aligns across 14 bases. With V trimmed by 1 base and J by 2 bases, 1 base remained unmatched. CDR1 is SGDLS and CDR2 is YYNGEE in the germline V gene. CDR3 length: 16 residues. In DNA, the CDR3 is TGTGCCAGCAGCGTAAGGACTAGCGGGGGGCAAGAGACCCAGTACTTC. Protein: CASSVRTSGGQETQYF.

The J gene is TRBJ1-1, the V gene TRBV28; tentative D call: TRBD1 (6 bases). Trimming shortened V by 3 bases and J by 5 bases, and 13 bases separated the two germline ends. Germline CDR1 and CDR2: MDHEN and SYDVKM. This CDR3 has 14 residues. Here the CDR3 reads CASSFKLQGTEAFF. The DNA of the CDR3 is TGTGCCAGCAGTTTTAAACTACAGGGAACTGAAGCTTTCTTT.

The sample holds a few counts of this clone. The V and J genes are TRBV4-3 and TRBJ2-1, with D perhaps TRBD1 (6 bases). The CDR3 totals 14 residues. V lost 1 base and J 9 bases, leaving 13 bases between the germline ends. Germline CDR1 reads LGHNA; CDR2 reads YSLEER. The DNA of the CDR3 is TGCGCCAGCAGCCAAGGCCAGGACAGAAGTGAGCAGTTCTTC. Translation: CASSQGQDRSEQFF.

The chain carries TRBV5-6 and TRBJ2-6; TRBD1 is a possible D gene (6 bases). Germline V CDR1 and CDR2: SGHDT, YYEEEE. Trimming stripped 1 base from V and 0 bases from J, with 11 bases between. The CDR3 spans 17 residues. The CDR3 is CASSLTKGHSGANVLTF. The CDR3 nucleotides are TGTGCCAGCAGCTTGACCAAGGGACACTCTGGGGCCAACGTCCTGACTTTC.

The V and J genes are TRBV19 and TRBJ2-6; D is ambiguous. Trimming took 7 bases from V and 4 from J, leaving 14 bases between them. Germline CDR1 is LNHDA and CDR2 is SQIVND (reference sequence). This CDR3 is built from 15 residues. DNA of the CDR3: TGTGCCAGTATGGCACTCGATCAGGGGGCCAACGTCCTGACTTTC. It translates to CASMALDQGANVLTF.

The chain recombines TRBV12-5 with TRBJ1-5; no definite D call. The CDR3 covers 16 residues. Germline V lookup: CDR1 LGHNT, CDR2 FRNRAP. The V end was cut by 0 bases, the J end by 7 bases, with 16 bases between. CDR3 nucleotides: TGTGCTAGTGGTTTGGTAGTCACCGGGATCGGCCAGCCCCAGCATTTT. Encoded protein: CASGLVVTGIGQPQHF.

The V and J genes are TRBV25-1 and TRBJ2-1; maybe TRBD2 (6 bases). V dropped 8 bases and J dropped 0 bases, with 11 bases sitting between them. Germline V lookup: CDR1 MGHDK, CDR2 SYGVNS. CDR3 length equals 14 residues. In DNA, the CDR3 is TGTGCCAGCTTAGCGGCGACCTCCTACAATGAGCAGTTCTTC. It translates to CASLAATSYNEQFF.

The chain has TRBV28 and TRBJ2-1; 11 bases match TRBD2. The CDR3 has 16 residues. V trimming: 7 bases; J trimming: 0 bases; junction bases outside the gene matches: 5. The germline V gene has CDR1 MDHEN and CDR2 SYDVKM. As DNA, the CDR3 is TGTGCCAGCACCACCACTAGCGGGGGCTCCTACAATGAGCAGTTCTTC. Its translation is CASTTTSGGSYNEQFF.

This sequence joins TRBV10-3 and TRBJ1-6; no firm D call. The CDR3 is made up of 16 amino acids. V lost 10 bases, J lost 2 bases, and 18 bases lay in between. The germline V gene encodes CDR1 ENHRY and CDR2 SYGVKD. The CDR3 loop is CATGEGLIAYNSPLHF. CDR3 DNA: TGTGCCACCGGCGAAGGACTGATCGCCTATAATTCACCCCTCCACTTT.

The chain uses TRBV9 and TRBJ2-6; the D gene is possibly TRBD1 (5 bases). This CDR3 is 16 amino acids long. Germline CDR1 is SGDLS and CDR2 is YYNGEE. Trimming took 4 bases from V and 2 from J, leaving 13 bases between them. CDR3 bases: TGTGCCAGCAGCCCTTTTTGGGGCGCTGGGGCCAACGTCCTGACTTTC. It yields the protein CASSPFWGAGANVLTF.

This chain links TRBV10-3 with TRBJ1-5, with D possibly being TRBD1 (5 bases). The germline V gene encodes CDR1 ENHRY and CDR2 SYGVKD. This CDR3 comprises 14 residues. Trimming stripped 0 bases from V and 2 bases from J, with 5 bases between. The CDR3 nucleotides read TGTGCCATCAGTGAGTCGGGGGGCAATCAGCCCCAGCATTTT. Amino acids: CAISESGGNQPQHF.

The chain is built from TRBV10-3 and TRBJ1-4; the D is unclear. The CDR3 runs to 13 residues. The V gene lost 3 bases and the J gene lost 5 bases, with 7 bases spanning the gap. Per the germline V gene, CDR1 is ENHRY and CDR2 is SYGVKD. CDR3 sequence: CAISERENEKLFF. The CDR3 DNA is TGTGCCATCAGTGAAAGAGAAAATGAAAAACTGTTTTTT.

This chain joins TRBV30 and TRBJ1-6, with D perhaps matching TRBD1 (5 bases). This CDR3 spans 13 amino acids. Trimming took 2 bases from V and 5 from J, leaving 7 bases between them. Germline CDR1 GTSNPN, CDR2 SVGIG (reference sequence). The CDR3 loop is CAWSSQDNSPLHF. The CDR3 nucleotides read TGTGCCTGGAGTTCACAGGATAATTCACCCCTCCACTTT.

The gene calls are TRBV23-1 and TRBJ2-2, with D possibly being TRBD1 (6 bases). TRBV23-1 belongs to the ORF category, with a function that is uncertain. CDR3 length equals 15 residues. V was pared by 6 bases and J by 2 bases, with 13 bases between. CDR3 DNA: TGCGCCAGCAGCAAGGGGACACAAAACACCGGGGAGCTGTTTTTT. Amino acids: CASSKGTQNTGELFF.

The gene calls are TRBV9 and TRBJ2-2, with 14 bases that match TRBD2. Germline V lookup: CDR1 SGDLS, CDR2 YYNGEE. There are 18 residues in the CDR3. The trim removed 4 bases at V and 0 bases at J, leaving 5 bases unmatched. CDR3 amino acids: CASSPWTSGGTNTGELFF. The CDR3 nucleotides read TGTGCCAGCAGCCCATGGACTAGCGGGGGGACGAACACCGGGGAGCTGTTTTTT.

The CDR3 reads CASSIYHQRGDYGYTF. CDR3 nucleotides: TGTGCCAGTAGTATATATCATCAGCGGGGTGACTATGGCTACACCTTC. This sequence joins TRBV19 and TRBJ1-2; no firm D call. Germline V lookup: CDR1 LNHDA, CDR2 SQIVND (reference sequence). CDR3 length: 16 residues. Trimming removed 2 bases from V and 3 bases from J, with 16 bases in between.

To note about this clone: The same CDR3 arises from other DNA sequences in this sample as well. The V and J genes are TRBV29-1 and TRBJ1-2, with D possibly matching TRBD1 (5 bases). CDR1 SQVTM and CDR2 ANQGSEA come from the germline V gene. Between the trimmed V and J ends, which lost 7 bases and 2 bases, there was a span of 11 bases. The CDR3 extends over 12 amino acids. CDR3 nucleotides: TGCAGCGCGGGGGGAGGGAACTATGGCTACACCTTC. It encodes CSAGGGNYGYTF.

The V and J genes are TRBV18 and TRBJ1-4, with unresolved D. V lost 6 bases, J lost 5 bases, and 10 bases lay in between. The length of the CDR3 is 13 residues. From germline, CDR1 is KGHSH and CDR2 LQKENI. The CDR3 loop reads CASSLTLNEKLFF. The CDR3 nucleotides are TGTGCCAGCTCCCTAACCCTCAATGAAAAACTGTTTTTT. The full variable domain, in which reference TRBV18 and TRBJ1-4 provide the parts outside the CDR3, is NAGVMQNPRHLVRRRGQEARLRCSPMKGHSHVYWYRQLPEEGLKFMVYLQKENIIDESGMPKERFSAEFPKEGPSILRIQQVVRGDSAAYFCASSLTLNEKLFFGSGTQLSVL.

The gene calls are TRBV6-5 and TRBJ2-2, with 7 bases that match TRBD1. CDR1 and CDR2 from the germline V gene are MNHEY and SVGAGI. The CDR3 loop spans 15 amino acids. Trimming took 6 bases from V and 3 from J; bases not matched to a gene: 7. The CDR3 loop is CASSLGQGDTGELFF. CDR3 bases: TGTGCCAGCAGCCTGGGGCAGGGGGACACCGGGGAGCTGTTTTTT.